This T cell receptor (beta chain) was recovered during a study of blood T cell repertoires in COVID-19. Individuals aged about 18 to 100 years were recruited from fewer than 25 US areas. Participants were placed into cohorts based on the clinical history they reported. Profiling relied on immunoSEQ multiplex PCR, and the TCRdb table lists in-frame clones only, not all of them. The sample consists of about 180,000 clones, around 88% of them appearing once. CDR3 length equals 13 residues. Trimming took off 1 base at V and 6 bases at J, with 7 bases between the two ends. Germline CDR1 and CDR2: SGHAT and FQNNGV.

What was sequenced was PBMCs or T cells enriched from blood (not recorded which). The chain is built from TRBV11-2 and TRBJ2-1; D is uncertain. This sequence was found in a woman aged 30 to 39 who had recovered from COVID-19. CDR3 DNA sequence: TGTGCCAGCAGCTTAGCAAACAGCAATGAGCAGTTCTTC. Translated: CASSLANSNEQFF.